Listed here are 24 T cell receptor beta chains from one sample, sequenced in a study of T cells in Graves' hyperthyroidism and ophthalmopathy (dated by TCRdb to the late 2010s). The library relied on multiplex PCR. Sequencing was performed on an Illumina HiSeq 2000. Amplification of TCR beta CDR3 regions was carried out from RNA transcripts. For the first round of RT-PCR on the TCR CDR3, the HTBI primer set was used together with the Qiagen OneStep RT-PCR kit. TCRdb took the public reads, trimmed them with fastp at Q25, ran MiXCR for clone calling and kept in-frame beta chains. Each entry merges the rows of one CDR3 protein and shows their most common DNA and genes. This sample gives about 290,000 distinct CDR3 sequences in total; roughly an eighth of them show up just once. Jointly, the top ten make up 7.9% of the sample. The material sequenced was blood. These receptors all come from a woman between 40 and 50 years old with Graves' hyperthyroidism.

This clonotype has ten or more counts. The J gene is TRBJ1-1, the V gene TRBV2, with 10 bases aligning to TRBD1. The V segment lost 5 bases and the J segment 4 bases; nucleotides outside the gene matches: 1. CDR3 length equals 13 residues. CDR1 and CDR2 (germline): SNHLY, FYNNEI. In DNA, the CDR3 is TGTGCCAGCAGTCGGACAGGGGGCACTGAAGCTTTCTTT. Its protein product is CASSRTGGTEAFF.

This clonotype has a count of ten or more. The CDR3 nucleotides read TGCGCCAGCAGGCCGGGACTAGCGAAGGATACGCAGTATTTT. This gives the protein CASRPGLAKDTQYF. This sequence joins TRBV5-1 and TRBJ2-3; 10 bases are a match to TRBD2. Trimming removed 5 bases from V and 6 bases from J; junction bases left unmatched: 6. Germline CDR1 reads SGHRS; CDR2 reads YFSETQ. The CDR3 sequence is 14 residues long.

In this sample, this clonotype turned up a few times. The chain combines TRBV15 with TRBJ1-5; 12 nucleotides agree with TRBD1. V lost 3 bases, J lost 2 bases, and 11 bases stayed unmatched. The germline V gene has CDR1 LNHNV and CDR2 YYDKDF (reference sequence). This CDR3 is built from 19 residues. For the CDR3, the DNA is TGTGCCACCAGCAGGACCGGGACAGGGGGCTTGATAGGCAATCAGCCCCAGCATTTT. Protein product: CATSRTGTGGLIGNQPQHF.

This clonotype was seen ten or more times. The chain joins TRBV5-4 to TRBJ2-3, with 7 bases that match TRBD2. V shed 3 bases and J 8 bases; nucleotides not matched to a gene: 15. From germline, CDR1 is SGHNT and CDR2 YYREEE (reference sequence). The CDR3 consists of 16 residues. In nucleotides, the CDR3 is TGTGCCAGCAGCTCCCCGGGCGGGAGTAAGGGAAGTACGCAGTATTTT. Its protein is CASSSPGGSKGSTQYF.

This clonotype was observed many times. The chain links TRBV7-9 to TRBJ2-7; D gene unclear. The CDR3 has 14 amino acids. Between the trimmed V and J ends, which lost 3 bases and 1 base, there was a span of 10 bases. The germline V gene has CDR1 SEHNR and CDR2 FQNEAQ (reference sequence). This chain's CDR3 is CASSFSAASYEQYF. CDR3 in DNA: TGTGCCAGCAGCTTTTCGGCAGCGTCCTACGAGCAGTACTTC.

This clonotype was picked up many times. The genes are TRBV27 and TRBJ2-7, with D possibly matching TRBD1 (8 bases). Germline CDR1 MNHEY, CDR2 SMNVEV (reference sequence). This CDR3 is 13 amino acids long. V dropped 4 bases and J dropped 3 bases, with 10 bases sitting between them. The chain's CDR3 is CASSYRGGYEQYF. The CDR3 DNA sequence: TGTGCCAGCAGTTACAGGGGGGGCTACGAGCAGTACTTC.

This clonotype was observed once. The genes are TRBV12-3 or TRBV12-4 and TRBJ2-7, with D hard to call. Trimming took off 5 bases at V and 4 bases at J, with 9 bases between the two ends. This CDR3 has 12 amino acids. CDR3 region: CASSRRNYEQYF. In nucleotides, the CDR3 is TGTGCCAGCAGTCGAAGGAATTACGAGCAGTACTTC.

V and J are TRBV7-9 and TRBJ2-1; D is possibly TRBD2 (6 bases). Germline CDR1 is SEHNR and CDR2 is FQNEAQ (reference sequence). This CDR3 spans 15 amino acids. V lost 1 base, J lost 8 bases, and 15 bases lay in between. CDR3 loop: CASSLEEGLKYEQFF. CDR3 DNA: TGTGCCAGCAGCTTAGAGGAGGGCCTAAAATATGAGCAGTTCTTC.

This clonotype was counted at least ten times. CDR3 in amino acids: CASSPIVPGQGAKGDTGELFF. Written as DNA, the CDR3 is TGTGCCAGCAGTCCTATCGTCCCGGGACAGGGGGCTAAGGGGGATACCGGGGAGCTGTTTTTT. This rearrangement joins TRBV12-3 or TRBV12-4 to TRBJ2-2, with TRBD1 identical over 12 bases. The V segment lost 5 bases and the J segment 5 bases; nucleotides outside the gene matches: 21. The length of the CDR3 is 21 residues.

The chain carries TRBV4-2 and TRBJ2-5; no definite D call. Germline CDR1 reads LGHNA; CDR2 reads YNFKEQ. This CDR3 is built from 14 residues. Between the trimmed V and J ends, which lost 3 bases and 3 bases, there was a span of 11 bases. The CDR3 sequence is CASSQADGEETQYF. The CDR3 DNA follows: TGTGCCAGCAGCCAGGCGGACGGCGAAGAGACCCAGTACTTC.

This clonotype has a count of ten or more. The V and J genes are TRBV7-2 and TRBJ2-7; TRBD1 matches 9 bases. J gave up 2 bases and V 4 bases, and 9 bases lay outside the gene matches. The germline V gene has CDR1 SGHTA and CDR2 FQGNSA. The CDR3 is made up of 16 amino acids. The CDR3 coding sequence is TGTGCCAGCAGCTCCTTTACAGGGGGCTCCCCCTACGAGCAGTACTTC. This encodes CASSSFTGGSPYEQYF.

In its sample, this clonotype was seen a few times. The V and J genes are TRBV11-3 and TRBJ2-1, with 10 bases matching TRBD2. The CDR3 is made up of 15 amino acids. V lost 0 bases and J lost 6; bases outside the gene matches: 2. Germline assignment: CDR1 SGHNT and CDR2 YENEEA. The CDR3 nucleotides are TGTGCCAGCAGCTTAGAACTAGCGGGGTTCAATGAGCAGTTCTTC. Protein sequence: CASSLELAGFNEQFF. Supplemented by reference TRBV11-3 and TRBJ2-1, the full variable domain reads EAGVVQSPRYKIIEKKQPVAFWCNPISGHNTLYWYLQNLGQGPELLIRYENEEAVDDSQLPKDRFSAERLKGVDSTLKIQPAELGDSAVYLCASSLELAGFNEQFFGPGTRLTVL.

This clonotype was detected ten times or more. The gene calls are TRBV28 and TRBJ2-6; no clear D gene. This CDR3 contains 16 residues. CDR1 and CDR2 from the germline V gene are MDHEN and SYDVKM. The V end was cut by 2 bases, the J end by 0 bases, with 8 bases between. This chain's CDR3 is CASSLPLSSGANVLTF. CDR3 DNA: TGTGCCAGCAGTTTACCCCTCAGCTCTGGGGCCAACGTCCTGACTTTC.

This clonotype was observed at least ten times. The V and J genes are TRBV29-1 and TRBJ2-3, with D possibly being TRBD1 (6 bases). There are 14 residues in the CDR3. Germline-derived CDR1 and CDR2 are SQVTM and ANQGSEA. V was pared by 6 bases and J by 6 bases, with 19 bases between. The DNA of the CDR3 is TGCAGCGTCAGGGGCTGGACAGAAGGTGATACGCAGTATTTT. Protein sequence: CSVRGWTEGDTQYF.

In its sample, this clonotype was seen many times. The rearrangement joins TRBV20-1 to TRBJ2-7, with TRBD2 identical over 7 bases. Trimming at V came to 1 base and at J to 1 base, leaving 4 bases not matched to a gene. Germline CDR1 is DFQATT and CDR2 is SNEGSKA (reference sequence). This CDR3 region has 14 residues. CDR3 in DNA: TGCAGTGCTAGAGGGGGGGGGAATTCCTACGAGCAGTACTTC. Residues: CSARGGGNSYEQYF.

This clonotype was seen at least ten times. This chain joins TRBV28 and TRBJ2-3; TRBD2 matches 7 bases. Germline lookup yields CDR1 MDHEN and CDR2 SYDVKM. The trim removed 6 bases at V and 0 bases at J, leaving 6 bases unmatched. This CDR3 contains 15 residues. The CDR3 DNA reads TGTGCCAGCAGCCCGGGACTAAGTAGCACAGATACGCAGTATTTT. Protein product: CASSPGLSSTDTQYF.

CDR3 sequence (DNA): TGCAGTGCTACCGACAGGCCCTCTAACTATGGCTACACCTTC. Translated: CSATDRPSNYGYTF. This chain joins TRBV20-1 and TRBJ1-2; maybe TRBD1 (6 bases). The CDR3 length is 14 residues. V gave up 4 bases and J gave up 0 bases, with 12 bases separating them. Germline CDR1 reads DFQATT; CDR2 reads SNEGSKA (reference sequence).

The chain uses TRBV12-3 or TRBV12-4 and TRBJ2-3, with 10 nucleotides matching TRBD1. The CDR3 consists of 15 residues. The V and J ends lost 7 bases and 6 bases, in that order; junction bases with no gene match: 10. DNA of the CDR3: TGTGCCAGCATTAAACCGGGACAGGGGTTGGATACGCAGTATTTT. This encodes CASIKPGQGLDTQYF.

The chain combines TRBV13 with TRBJ2-7, with a tentative D call TRBD2 (5 bases). The CDR3 is made up of 13 amino acids. Germline assignment: CDR1 PRHDT and CDR2 FYEKMQ (reference sequence). Trimming removed 5 bases from V and 5 bases from J, with 13 bases in between. The chain's CDR3 is CASSLGPRDEQYF. CDR3 DNA sequence: TGTGCCAGCAGCCTGGGTCCGAGGGACGAGCAGTACTTC.

This clonotype occurred many times. The genes are TRBV7-2 and TRBJ2-7, with D possibly TRBD2 on 6 matching bases. CDR1 SGHTA and CDR2 FQGNSA come from the germline V gene. V lost 4 bases and J 4 bases, leaving 14 bases between the germline ends. The CDR3 length is 14 residues. The CDR3 protein is CASSSHGGAYEQYF. The CDR3 DNA reads TGTGCCAGCAGCTCCCACGGGGGTGCGTACGAGCAGTACTTC.

In its sample, this clonotype was seen many times. This chain links TRBV27 with TRBJ2-7; D is uncertain. The CDR3 is 17 residues long. CDR1 is MNHEY and CDR2 is SMNVEV in the germline V gene (reference sequence). Trimming left V 1 base short and J 6 bases short, with 22 bases between. The CDR3 coding sequence is TGTGCCAGCAGTTTATTTGCAGACCGGCGAGGTGGCCTCGAGCAGTACTTC. Its protein product is CASSLFADRRGGLEQYF.

The chain joins TRBV19 to TRBJ1-4; tentative D call: TRBD1 (5 bases). There are 15 residues in the CDR3. Between the trimmed V and J ends, which lost 7 bases and 12 bases, there was a span of 24 bases. Germline V CDR1 and CDR2: LNHDA, SQIVND (reference sequence). CDR3 bases: TGTGCCAGTAAGTCCAGGAAGCCCACGGGGGGTGAACTGTTTTTT. This translates into CASKSRKPTGGELFF.

This clonotype has at least ten counts. The chain carries TRBV11-3 and TRBJ1-2, with D unresolved. Trimming took 8 bases from V and 8 from J, leaving 9 bases between them. The CDR3 length is 10 residues. Germline V gene lookup returns CDR1 SGHNT and CDR2 YENEEA. CDR3 amino acids: CASPLNGYTF. In DNA form, the CDR3 reads TGTGCCAGCCCCCTTAACGGCTACACCTTC.

The rearrangement links TRBV12-3 or TRBV12-4 to TRBJ2-2; TRBD2 matches at 13 bases. The CDR3 has 18 residues. With V trimmed by 3 bases and J by 4 bases, 8 bases remained unmatched. CDR3 in amino acids: CASSFWTSGSYGTGELFF. As DNA, the CDR3 is TGTGCCAGCAGTTTCTGGACTAGCGGGAGCTATGGCACCGGGGAGCTGTTTTTT.